The present T cell receptor beta chain was sequenced within a study of glioma-infiltrating T cells. Overall study findings and caveats: Non-neoplastic patients had below-expected tissue-blood divergence, while all gliomas exceeded expectation. Only very few CDR3 sequences appeared in both tissue and blood.

Using RNA template, CDR3s of TCR alpha and beta were amplified with iRepertoire arm-PCR. For one-step reverse transcription and amplification, about 90-400 ng of tissue mRNA or PBMC total RNA was used. Each CDR3 protein gets one entry after TCRdb re-called the multiplex PCR reads with MiXCR. The repertoire consists of 160,000 or so distinct CDR3 sequences, with more than 35% occurring once and the leading ten covering roughly 5.5%. This CDR3 is 17 amino acids long. Germline V lookup: CDR1 MDHEN, CDR2 SYDVKM. The count of this clonotype is one. Its antigen is still unknown. Germline is not matched at one junction end, which may reflect a read error.

The gene calls are TRBV28 and TRBJ2-1, with D possibly being TRBD2 (6 bases). Sequences were obtained from glioma tissue, nonneoplastic brain tissue, or PBMCs (not recorded which). The source is a human donor with low-grade glioma or glioblastoma, undergoing nonglioma brain surgery, or in good health (not recorded which). CDR3 sequence: CARSLVPSGLSYNEQFF. DNA for the CDR3: TGTGCCAGGAGTTTAGTCCCGTCGGGACTTTCTTACAATGAGCAGTTCTTC.